Below, one TCR beta chain is given with its context. The immunoSEQ assay was v3. The table came from immunoSEQ multiplex PCR; TCRdb's copy has only in-frame clones and leaves some out. The table records roughly 6,000 clones, 66% of them present only once. The CDR3 has 14 residues. The germline CDR1 and CDR2 sequences are MNHEY and SVGAGI. V shed 3 bases and J 3 bases; nucleotides not matched to a gene: 3. The sample comes from a study of TIL therapy for anti-PD-1-resistant metastatic lung cancer. The wider study: Most patients had lung adenocarcinoma; a handful of tumors were EGFR-mutant, two ALK-rearranged; half smoked currently or formerly.

The time point denotes: pre-treatment sample, taken before nivolumab and TIL therapy. Tumor tissue came from excised metastases, mostly pleural nodules or supraclavicular lymph nodes. Here the sequenced sample was tumor tissue, taken at baseline. This clonotype originated in a person between 25 and 79 years old with non-small cell lung cancer. J is TRBJ2-5 and V is TRBV6-5; 8 bases map to TRBD1. The CDR3 region is CASSYSTGEETQYF. Here the CDR3 DNA reads TGTGCCAGCAGTTATTCGACAGGGGAAGAGACCCAGTACTTC.